This T cell receptor beta chain emerged from a study of blood T cell repertoires in COVID-19. Study information: T cells, B-cell-depleted T cells, or PBMCs supplied cDNA or gDNA.

CDR1 and CDR2 from the germline V gene are KGHSH and LQKENI. V was pared by 2 bases and J by 5 bases, with 6 bases between. The CDR3 is 13 residues long. The data were produced by immunoSEQ multiplex PCR, yet TCRdb's version contains in-frame clones alone and is incomplete. The top ten hold 3.5% to 4.5% of the sample, which has about 130,000 clones, 70% to 90% seen once. The chain couples TRBV18 to TRBJ1-4; the D is unclear. This sequence originates from a woman in her forties or fifties with acute or convalescent COVID-19. The sample consisted of peripheral blood. This chain's CDR3 is CASSPNQNEKLFF. The CDR3 bases are TGTGCCAGCTCACCAAACCAGAATGAAAAACTGTTTTTT.